This is a list of T cell receptor beta chains from one sample in a study of cytomegalovirus exposure and HLA in healthy donors. Only in-frame clones appear in the TCRdb table, and some are missing; sequencing was by immunoSEQ multiplex PCR. The table shows approximately 140,000 clones, with under 90% occurring only once. The sequencing input was PBMCs. The source of these receptors is a woman aged 40 to 50 in good health and CMV-seronegative. Each CDR3 is given with its conserved first and last residue. A D gene is named only where the DNA matches it firmly. Clone sizes are given selectively: once, few, many, or a class where the clone is expanded.

j_call clone_size d_call cdr3_length v_call cdr3_nt cdr3_aa
TRBJ2-7 - - 15 TRBV6-6 TGTGCCAGCAGTTACGGTTATCGATCTAACGGCGAGCAGTACTTC CASSYGYRSNGEQYF
TRBJ2-7 - - 15 TRBV10-3 TGTGCCATCAGTGAAGGCGGACTCAGCTCCTACGAGCAGTACTTC CAISEGGLSSYEQYF
TRBJ1-3 - - 15 TRBV4-3 TGCGCCAGCAGCCAGGTAGACAGCTCTGGAAACACCATATATTTT CASSQVDSSGNTIYF
TRBJ1-6 - TRBD1 14 TRBV28 TGTGCCAGCAGCCCAGGGACAGACAGGACACCCCTCCACTTT CASSPGTDRTPLHF
TRBJ1-1 - - 14 TRBV5-1 TGCGCCAGCAGCTTCGATGGCTGGAGCACTGAAGCTTTCTTT CASSFDGWSTEAFF
TRBJ1-1 - TRBD1 11 TRBV2 TGTGCCGGACGGACAGGAAGTGAAGCTTTCTTT CAGRTGSEAFF
TRBJ1-6 - TRBD1 15 TRBV2 TGTGCCAGCGGAGGGACAGGACGGGAGGATTCACCCCTCCACTTT CASGGTGREDSPLHF
TRBJ2-6 - - 15 TRBV5-4 TGTGCCAGCAGCTTGGCAGGCTTTGGGGCCAACGTCCTGACTTTC CASSLAGFGANVLTF
TRBJ2-3 - TRBD2 13 TRBV10-3 TGTGCCACCCGGTTCGCGGGAGCAGATACGCAGTATTTT CATRFAGADTQYF
TRBJ2-7 - - 11 TRBV20-1 TGCAGTGCTAGCAGGGACTCCGAGCAGTACTTC CSASRDSEQYF
TRBJ1-4 - - 15 TRBV5-4 TGTGCCAGCAGCTTGGGGTTGCAGGGTATGGAAAAACTGTTTTTT CASSLGLQGMEKLFF
TRBJ2-5 once - 11 TRBV19 TGTGCCAGTAGAAGGGGTGAGACCCAGTACTTC CASRRGETQYF
TRBJ2-2 few - 12 TRBV18 TGTGCCAGCTCACCGAGCGCCGGGGAGCTGTTTTTT CASSPSAGELFF
TRBJ2-1 - TRBD2 17 TRBV28 TGTGCCAGCAGTCCATTGGGGTTGACTAGCGGGAGTTATGAGCAGTTCTTC CASSPLGLTSGSYEQFF
TRBJ2-5 - TRBD2 19 TRBV7-9 TGTGCCAGCAGCCCCAGTCTGACTAGCGGGGGTGATCCGCTGGGGACCCAGTACTTC CASSPSLTSGGDPLGTQYF
TRBJ2-1 - TRBD2 17 TRBV18 TGTGCCAGCTCACCACGGGGAACCGCTAGCGGGGCAGGGGAGCAGTTCTTC CASSPRGTASGAGEQFF
TRBJ2-1 - TRBD2 16 TRBV11-1 TGTGCCAGCAGCCCCCCGGGACTAGCGGACCAAAATGAGCAGTTCTTC CASSPPGLADQNEQFF
TRBJ2-5 - TRBD1 15 TRBV5-6 TGTGCCAGCAGCTTGGGGGACAGGGGATGGGAGACCCAGTACTTC CASSLGDRGWETQYF
TRBJ1-6 - - 17 TRBV5-6 TGTGCCAGCAGCTTGGGGCACAGCCTAACCTATAATTCACCCCTCCACTTT CASSLGHSLTYNSPLHF
TRBJ1-5 once - 14 TRBV15 TGTGCCACCAGCAGCGTACCGCGGGGGCAGCCCCAGCATTTT CATSSVPRGQPQHF
TRBJ1-4 - TRBD1 16 TRBV28 TGTGCCAGCAGTTTATCGAGGGGGCGCCTGGTTGAAAAACTGTTTTTT CASSLSRGRLVEKLFF
TRBJ1-1 few - 14 TRBV4-1 TGCGCCAGCAGCCAAGATCGGGTAAGACCTGAAGCTTTCTTT CASSQDRVRPEAFF
TRBJ2-3 - - 14 TRBV7-3 TGTGCCAGCAGCTTAGGCGGGAAATCAGATACGCAGTATTTT CASSLGGKSDTQYF
TRBJ1-4 - - 13 TRBV6-5 TGTGCCAGCAGTCGCGGGTGGAGGGAAAAACTGTTTTTT CASSRGWREKLFF
TRBJ1-6 once - 12 TRBV15 TGTGCCACCCGGGTGAATAATTCACCCCTCCACTTT CATRVNNSPLHF
TRBJ2-7 - - 15 TRBV7-9 TGTGCCAGCAGCGCGGGCCCCGCTACCTCCTACGAGCAGTACTTC CASSAGPATSYEQYF
TRBJ2-3 - - 15 TRBV11-2 TGTGCCAGCAGCTATCTCGGCAGGGGAGCAGATACGCAGTATTTT CASSYLGRGADTQYF
TRBJ2-1 - TRBD1 18 TRBV9 TGTGCCAGCAGCGTAACGGGGGGGGGACAGGGGGCACGTGATGAGCAGTTCTTC CASSVTGGGQGARDEQFF
TRBJ2-2 - - 13 TRBV6-1 TGTGCCAGCAGTGAAGGGCTCTCGGGGGAGCTGTTTTTT CASSEGLSGELFF
TRBJ2-2 - TRBD2 14 TRBV2 TGTGCCAGCAGTGGGACTAGGAACACCGGGGAGCTGTTTTTT CASSGTRNTGELFF
TRBJ2-6 once - 15 TRBV5-8 TGTGCCAGCAACGTCAGGTTTTCCGGGGCCAACGTCCTGACTTTC CASNVRFSGANVLTF
TRBJ1-4 - TRBD1 16 TRBV28 TGTGCCAGCAGTTTAATGGGGACAGGGCCTAATGAAAAACTGTTTTTT CASSLMGTGPNEKLFF
TRBJ2-3 - - 16 TRBV28 TGTGCCAGCAGTCCTTTTGTGGCAGGAATCACAGATACGCAGTATTTT CASSPFVAGITDTQYF
TRBJ2-7 - TRBD1 15 TRBV28 TGTGCCAGCAGTCCCCAGGGACAGGGAGTGTTCGAGCAGTACTTC CASSPQGQGVFEQYF